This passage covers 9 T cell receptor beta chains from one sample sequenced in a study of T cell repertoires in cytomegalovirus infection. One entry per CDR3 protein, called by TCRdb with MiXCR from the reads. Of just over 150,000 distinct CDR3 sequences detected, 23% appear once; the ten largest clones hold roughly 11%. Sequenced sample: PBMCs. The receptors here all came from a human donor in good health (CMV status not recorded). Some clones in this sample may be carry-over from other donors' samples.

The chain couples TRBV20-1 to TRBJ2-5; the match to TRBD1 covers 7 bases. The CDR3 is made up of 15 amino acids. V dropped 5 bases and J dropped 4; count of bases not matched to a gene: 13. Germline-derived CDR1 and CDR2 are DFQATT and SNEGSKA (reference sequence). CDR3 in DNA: TGCAGTGCTGAGGGGACAGTCTCGGGTGGAGAGACCCAGTACTTC. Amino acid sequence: CSAEGTVSGGETQYF.

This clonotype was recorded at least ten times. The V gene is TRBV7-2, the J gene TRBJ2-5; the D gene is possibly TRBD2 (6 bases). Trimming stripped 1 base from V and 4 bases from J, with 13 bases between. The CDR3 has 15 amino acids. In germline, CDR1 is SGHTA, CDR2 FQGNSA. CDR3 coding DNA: TGTGCCAGCAGCTTAGGACCGGGAGTGGTAGAGACCCAGTACTTC. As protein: CASSLGPGVVETQYF.

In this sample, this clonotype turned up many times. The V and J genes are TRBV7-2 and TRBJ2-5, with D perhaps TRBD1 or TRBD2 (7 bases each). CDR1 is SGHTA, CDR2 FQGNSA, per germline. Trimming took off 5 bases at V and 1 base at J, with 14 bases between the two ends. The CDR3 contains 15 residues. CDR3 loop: CASSPGGGGQETQYF. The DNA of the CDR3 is TGTGCCAGCAGCCCAGGGGGGGGGGGCCAAGAGACCCAGTACTTC.

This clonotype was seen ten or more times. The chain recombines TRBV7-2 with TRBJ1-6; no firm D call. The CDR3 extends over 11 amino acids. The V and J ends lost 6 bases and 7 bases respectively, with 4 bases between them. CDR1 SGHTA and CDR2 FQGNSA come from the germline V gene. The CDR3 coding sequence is TGTGCCAGCAGGATGAATTCACCCCTCCACTTT. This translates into CASRMNSPLHF. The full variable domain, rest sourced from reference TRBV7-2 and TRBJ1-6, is GAGVSQSPSNKVTEKGKDVELRCDPISGHTALYWYRQSLGQGLEFLIYFQGNSAPDKSGLPSDRFSAERTGGSVSTLTIQRTQQEDSAVYLCASRMNSPLHFGNGTRLTVT.

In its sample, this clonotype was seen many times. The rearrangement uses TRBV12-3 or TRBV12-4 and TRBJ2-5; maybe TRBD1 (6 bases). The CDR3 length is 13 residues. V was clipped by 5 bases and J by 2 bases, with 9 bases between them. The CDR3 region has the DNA TGTGCCAGCAGTATCGGACAGCAAGAGACCCAGTACTTC. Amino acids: CASSIGQQETQYF.

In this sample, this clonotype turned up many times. CDR3 coding DNA: TGTGCCAGCAGCACTGGGACCTTTAGCACAGATACGCAGTATTTT. Translated: CASSTGTFSTDTQYF. The chain combines TRBV7-3 with TRBJ2-3; either TRBD1 or TRBD2 may supply D (5 bases each). The CDR3 contains 15 residues. The V gene lost 5 bases and the J gene lost 0 bases, with 12 bases spanning the gap. In germline, CDR1 is SGHTA, CDR2 FQGTGA.

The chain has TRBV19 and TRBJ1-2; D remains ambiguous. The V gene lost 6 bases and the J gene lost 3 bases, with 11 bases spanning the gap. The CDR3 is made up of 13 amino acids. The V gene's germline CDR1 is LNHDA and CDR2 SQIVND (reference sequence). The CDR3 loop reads CASRKKGYYGYTF. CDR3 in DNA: TGTGCCAGTAGAAAAAAGGGATACTATGGCTACACCTTC.

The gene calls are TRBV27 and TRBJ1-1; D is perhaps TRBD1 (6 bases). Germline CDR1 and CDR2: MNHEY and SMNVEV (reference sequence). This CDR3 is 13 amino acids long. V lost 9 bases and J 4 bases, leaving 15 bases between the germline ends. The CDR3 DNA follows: TGTGCCAGTTACAGGGATTGGAGCACTGAAGCTTTCTTT. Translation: CASYRDWSTEAFF.

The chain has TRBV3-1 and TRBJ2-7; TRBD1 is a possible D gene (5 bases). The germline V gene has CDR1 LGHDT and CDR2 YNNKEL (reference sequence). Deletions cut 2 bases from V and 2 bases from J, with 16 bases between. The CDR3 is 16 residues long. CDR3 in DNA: TGTGCCAGCAGCCAATTTTTGACAGTCCAGACCTACGAGCAGTACTTC. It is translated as CASSQFLTVQTYEQYF.